Listed here are 9 T cell receptor beta chains from one sample, sequenced in a study of CD8+CD57+ T cells in acquired aplastic anemia (dated by TCRdb to 2016 to 2019). Sequenced on an Illumina HiSeq 2000. TCR beta VDJ combination and CDR3 sequence profiling used genomic DNA as the template. TCRdb ran its own pipeline on the public reads, namely fastp trimming at Q25 and MiXCR clone calling, and kept in-frame beta chains. CDR3 protein duplicates are merged, each entry listing the most common genes and DNA. The sample data list under 500,000 distinct CDR3 sequences, and around 30% of these were observed just once. The top ten hold about 0.8% of the sample. The patients picked for sequencing were ones in whom flow cytometry had shown an expansion of CD8+CD57+ cells. The material sequenced was sorted CD4+, CD8+, or CD8+CD57+ T cells (not recorded which) from PBMCs. Every receptor here comes from a human donor with aplastic anemia.

V and J are TRBV29-1 and TRBJ1-2, with 8 bases aligning to TRBD1. V lost 3 bases and J lost 3; bases outside the gene matches: 9. The length of the CDR3 is 15 residues. Germline loops: CDR1 SQVTM, CDR2 ANQGSEA. CDR3 sequence reads: CSVERLAGQDYGYTF. For the CDR3, the DNA is TGCAGCGTTGAGAGGCTAGCGGGACAGGACTATGGCTACACCTTC.

The V gene is TRBV7-2, the J gene TRBJ2-7; D is unresolved. V was trimmed by 4 bases and J by 3 bases, leaving 13 bases between them. Germline loops: CDR1 SGHTA, CDR2 FQGNSA. The CDR3 has 14 residues. The chain's CDR3 is CASSSYRRSYEQYF. The CDR3 DNA follows: TGTGCCAGCAGCTCTTATCGGCGGAGCTACGAGCAGTACTTC.

The V call is TRBV2, the J call TRBJ2-7; weak D call: TRBD2 (5 bases). V was clipped by 5 bases and J by 0 bases, with 11 bases between them. The CDR3 sequence is 14 residues long. CDR1 SNHLY and CDR2 FYNNEI come from the germline V gene. CDR3 DNA sequence: TGTGCCAGCAGTTTTAGTCGGGACTCCTACGAGCAGTACTTC. This sequence encodes CASSFSRDSYEQYF.

This clonotype was found a few times. This chain joins TRBV5-1 and TRBJ2-3, with TRBD2 matching 10 bases. Germline CDR1 reads SGHRS; CDR2 reads YFSETQ. The CDR3 loop spans 16 amino acids. Trimming took 7 bases from V and 2 from J; bases not matched to a gene: 10. In DNA form, the CDR3 reads TGCGCCAGCTCCTCCGGGACTAGCGCCAACACAGATACGCAGTATTTT. The encoded protein is CASSSGTSANTDTQYF.

A few counts support this clonotype. The genes are TRBV20-1 and TRBJ2-5, with D unclear. The CDR3 is made up of 12 amino acids. Trimming shortened V by 7 bases and J by 0 bases, and 9 bases separated the two germline ends. Germline V gene data show CDR1 as DFQATT and CDR2 as SNEGSKA (reference sequence). The CDR3 DNA reads as TGCAGTGTAAAGGCCAACCAAGAGACCCAGTACTTC. It translates to CSVKANQETQYF.

This clonotype was seen many times. The V and J genes are TRBV2 and TRBJ1-5; 7 nucleotides align to TRBD1. In germline, CDR1 is SNHLY, CDR2 FYNNEI. The ends lost 4 bases at V and 4 bases at J; junction bases unmatched: 16. There are 18 residues in the CDR3. For the CDR3, the DNA is TGTGCCAGCAGTGGAAACTCCCGGACAGGAACAGGTAATCAGCCCCAGCATTTT. Residues: CASSGNSRTGTGNQPQHF.

This clonotype appeared a single time. This chain connects TRBV12-3 or TRBV12-4 to TRBJ2-1; possibly TRBD1 for D (6 bases). This CDR3 is 15 amino acids long. The V gene lost 4 bases and the J gene lost 7 bases, with 17 bases spanning the gap. This CDR3 reads CASSYPGTHANEQFF. The CDR3 region has the DNA TGTGCCAGCAGTTACCCCGGGACACACGCTAATGAGCAGTTCTTC.

This clonotype was seen a single time. Since a much larger clone is just one base distant, this may be a read error. This chain uses TRBV5-1 with TRBJ2-6; no reliable D call. V shed 6 bases and J shed 4 bases, with 14 bases lying between them. This CDR3 is 15 amino acids long. Germline V gene data show CDR1 as SGHRS and CDR2 as YFSETQ. The DNA for the CDR3 is TGCGCCAGCAACGAGAAGGCGGCCGGGGCCAACGTCCTGACTTTC. Its translation is CASNEKAAGANVLTF.

This sequence joins TRBV29-1 and TRBJ1-1; perhaps TRBD1 as D (5 bases). In germline, CDR1 is SQVTM, CDR2 ANQGSEA. This CDR3 region has 13 residues. Trimming cost V 6 bases and J 0 bases, with 11 bases left between them. CDR3 region: CSVSAGLNTEAFF. CDR3 coding DNA: TGCAGCGTCTCCGCGGGGCTGAACACTGAAGCTTTCTTT.